This T cell receptor (beta chain) appears in the sequencing data of a study of graft-versus-host responses after intestinal transplantation. As for the study in general: Every recipient had anti-thymocyte globulin induction and around 3 years of tacrolimus plus steroids.

Looked up from germline, CDR1 is SNHLY and CDR2 is FYNNEI. CDR3 length: 15 residues. V was pared by 1 base and J by 4 bases, with 11 bases between. The study's findings and limits: Graft-donor T cell macrochimerism in patients accompanied high graft-versus-host to host-versus-graft clonal ratios in allografts. With peak circulating GvH clone levels came an association with early post-transplant HvG declines. Recipient-marrow GvH clones were detected, some having first appeared in ileum or blood.

Details on this clone: Its antigen is not known.

Repertoires were generated with immunoSEQ multiplex PCR, while TCRdb's copy carries only in-frame clones and drops some. The sample has just over 95,000 clones; more than 85% are singletons. The sequenced sample was unstimulated CD4+ T cells sorted from spleen or lymph node cells, obtained before intestinal transplant. The chain is built from TRBV2 and TRBJ1-3; D is undetermined. The sequence was obtained from a human donor who received an intestinal transplant. The DNA for the CDR3 is TGTGCCAGCAGTGAAGGCCAGTCCTCAGGAAACACCATATATTTT. Protein: CASSEGQSSGNTIYF.